One and the same sample provided the 29 T cell receptor beta chains below, sequenced in a study of response to subunit inactivated influenza vaccine (dated by TCRdb to the late 2010s). The label giving this sample's time point can be read as: approximately 47 days after influenza vaccine administration. Libraries were constructed by RT-PCR. These reads were obtained on an Illumina HiSeq 2500. The raw public data were reprocessed by TCRdb itself: fastp quality trimming at Q25, MiXCR clonotype calling, in-frame beta chains only. CDR3 protein sequences are deduplicated, and each keeps its most common genes and DNA. This sample has fewer than 700,000 distinct CDR3 sequences in its table, and 13% of those were observed once. The ten largest clones add up to about an eighth of the sample. The sequenced sample was PBMCs from blood, obtained roughly 48 days after vaccination. All receptors derive from a man between 45 and 60 years old who received an inactivated influenza vaccine. Donor details come from another sample of the same person, matched by shared clones.

The V and J genes are TRBV7-8 and TRBJ2-5, with D perhaps matching TRBD2 (6 bases). This CDR3 comprises 14 residues. Germline values: CDR1 SGHVS, CDR2 FQNEAQ. The germline V and J ends were trimmed by 5 bases and 4 bases, with 14 bases remaining between them. The chain's CDR3 is CASSRRDGGETQYF. CDR3 coding DNA: TGTGCCAGCAGCCGACGGGACGGGGGAGAGACCCAGTACTTC.

With respect to this clonotype: This may stem from a read error, because a much larger clone lies one nucleotide away. This chain connects TRBV12-3 or TRBV12-4 to TRBJ2-1; 9 bases line up with TRBD2. The junction had 10 bases not matched to a gene; V was cut back by 3 bases and J by 4 bases. This CDR3 comprises 17 residues. The CDR3 DNA follows: TGTGCCAGCAGTTTCCCTAGCGGGAAGGCCAGGTACAATGAGCAGTTCTTC. This codes for CASSFPSGKARYNEQFF.

This clonotype was detected a few times. The chain combines TRBV5-6 with TRBJ2-5; D is perhaps TRBD1 (5 bases). The CDR3 loop spans 14 amino acids. V lost 0 bases to trimming and J lost 5 bases, with 11 bases between them. The germline CDR1 and CDR2 sequences are SGHDT and YYEEEE. The CDR3 region has the DNA TGTGCCAGCAGCTTGGCGCAGGGTCCGGAGACCCAGTACTTC. The encoded protein is CASSLAQGPETQYF.

The V and J genes are TRBV6-1 and TRBJ2-1, with 11 bases matching TRBD2. This CDR3 comprises 16 residues. The V gene end was trimmed by 7 bases and the J gene end by 4 bases; junction bases not matched to a gene: 9. Per the germline V gene, CDR1 is MNHNS and CDR2 is SASEGT. CDR3 loop: CASTSLLAGGYNEQFF. The CDR3 DNA is TGTGCCAGCACCAGCCTTCTAGCGGGGGGTTACAATGAGCAGTTCTTC.

The genes are TRBV7-9 and TRBJ2-6; D tentatively fits TRBD1 or TRBD2 (6 bases each). CDR1 SEHNR and CDR2 FQNEAQ come from the germline V gene (reference sequence). The CDR3 runs 17 residues. V shed 5 bases and J shed 1 base, with 15 bases lying between them. The CDR3 DNA sequence: TGTGCCAGCAGCGGGGGGCTAGCCCCTTCTGGGGCCAACGTCCTGACTTTC. It encodes CASSGGLAPSGANVLTF.

The rearrangement links TRBV9 to TRBJ2-1; TRBD2 aligns across 9 bases. This CDR3 comprises 17 residues. J lost 4 bases, V lost 3 bases, and 11 bases had no gene match. Per the germline V gene, CDR1 is SGDLS and CDR2 is YYNGEE. CDR3 region: CASSESSGSQPYNEQFF. The CDR3 DNA reads as TGTGCCAGCAGCGAGAGTAGCGGGAGTCAGCCATACAATGAGCAGTTCTTC.

The chain employs TRBV20-1 and TRBJ1-1; D might be TRBD1 (5 bases). There are 15 residues in the CDR3. The germline V gene encodes CDR1 DFQATT and CDR2 SNEGSKA (reference sequence). The V and J ends lost 0 bases and 6 bases respectively, with 17 bases between them. CDR3 sequence: CSARERVGANAEAFF. In nucleotides, the CDR3 is TGCAGTGCTAGAGAGAGGGTCGGGGCGAATGCTGAAGCTTTCTTT.

This clonotype has only a few counts. The chain links TRBV20-1 to TRBJ2-5, with 11 bases that match TRBD2. Per the germline V gene, CDR1 is DFQATT and CDR2 is SNEGSKA (reference sequence). With V trimmed by 2 bases and J by 3 bases, 11 bases remained unmatched. This CDR3 is built from 17 residues. CDR3 bases: TGCAGTGCTAGAACCGGGACTAGCGGAGGTTTAAAAGAGACCCAGTACTTC. Translation: CSARTGTSGGLKETQYF.

This clonotype came up many times. The rearrangement joins TRBV12-3 or TRBV12-4 to TRBJ2-5; 7 positions match TRBD1. The CDR3 spans 14 residues. The J segment lost 6 bases and the V segment lost 6 bases, leaving 10 bases of the junction unmatched. The CDR3 protein is CASSSIDRAKTQYF. The CDR3 DNA is TGTGCCAGCAGCTCGATCGACAGGGCGAAGACCCAGTACTTC.

The J gene is TRBJ2-2, the V gene TRBV18; no clear D gene. Deletions cut 1 base from V and 2 bases from J, with 8 bases between. The germline V gene has CDR1 KGHSH and CDR2 LQKENI. This CDR3 has 15 amino acids. CDR3 loop: CASSPLTDNTGELFF. The CDR3 nucleotides read TGTGCCAGCTCACCACTAACAGACAACACCGGGGAGCTGTTTTTT.

This clonotype was recorded at least ten times. The chain employs TRBV20-1 and TRBJ2-7, with 7 bases lining up with TRBD1. The CDR3 totals 12 residues. Germline lookup yields CDR1 DFQATT and CDR2 SNEGSKA (reference sequence). The ends lost 4 bases at V and 3 bases at J; junction bases unmatched: 3. CDR3 protein: CSAKGQLYEQYF. CDR3 in DNA: TGCAGTGCTAAGGGACAGCTCTACGAGCAGTACTTC.

This clonotype turned up a few times. The gene calls are TRBV11-2 and TRBJ2-2; D remains unclear. Per the germline V gene, CDR1 is SGHAT and CDR2 is FQNNGV. V was pared by 2 bases and J by 7 bases, with 8 bases between. CDR3 size: 13 residues. The CDR3 DNA reads TGTGCCAGCAGCTTAACACGAGGCGGGGAGCTGTTTTTT. This gives the protein CASSLTRGGELFF.

This clonotype was observed a handful of times. The rearrangement uses TRBV12-3 or TRBV12-4 and TRBJ2-7; no clear D. The V and J ends lost 3 bases and 1 base respectively, with 4 bases between them. The CDR3 has 12 residues. The CDR3 sequence is CASSFMSYEQYF. The CDR3, as DNA: TGTGCCAGCAGTTTCATGTCCTACGAGCAGTACTTC.

This clonotype was seen only a few times. The chain couples TRBV20-1 to TRBJ1-5; 8 nucleotides align to TRBD1. CDR3 size: 15 residues. Trimming took 4 bases from V and 0 from J; bases not matched to a gene: 5. Germline V gene lookup returns CDR1 DFQATT and CDR2 SNEGSKA (reference sequence). The CDR3 DNA reads as TGCAGTGCTAAATCTGACAGGGGTAGCAATCAGCCCCAGCATTTT. Residues: CSAKSDRGSNQPQHF.

At least ten counts were recorded for this clonotype. The CDR3 bases are TGCAGTGCTAGAGATCCTAGCGGGGGATACGAGCAGTACTTC. Its protein is CSARDPSGGYEQYF. This chain uses TRBV20-1 with TRBJ2-7, with TRBD2 identical over 10 bases. This CDR3 has 14 amino acids. Germline lookup yields CDR1 DFQATT and CDR2 SNEGSKA (reference sequence). Germline trimming cut 0 bases from V and 4 bases from J; bases unmatched to any gene: 3.

The chain is built from TRBV24-1 and TRBJ2-1; D is possibly TRBD1 (6 bases). V shed 3 bases and J shed 7 bases, with 18 bases lying between them. CDR3 size: 16 residues. The germline V gene encodes CDR1 KGHDR and CDR2 SFDVKD. The CDR3: CATSDKGVELGNEQFF. DNA for the CDR3: TGTGCCACCAGTGATAAGGGGGTAGAACTCGGGAATGAGCAGTTCTTC.

The chain couples TRBV12-3 or TRBV12-4 to TRBJ1-2, with D hard to call. The length of the CDR3 is 14 residues. Trimming took 6 bases from V and 7 from J, leaving 18 bases between them. The CDR3 spells CASSPSHDPGGYTF. In DNA form, the CDR3 reads TGTGCCAGCAGCCCGTCACACGACCCGGGTGGCTACACCTTC.

This clonotype was seen only a few times. The DNA for the CDR3 is TGTGCCAGTACCGGACTAGGGGCGTGGACCCAGTACTTC. Translating gives CASTGLGAWTQYF. V usage is TRBV19 and J usage is TRBJ2-5; 7 nucleotides line up with TRBD2. This CDR3 spans 13 amino acids. Per the germline V gene, CDR1 is LNHDA and CDR2 is SQIVND (reference sequence). The J segment lost 7 bases and the V segment lost 7 bases, leaving 9 bases of the junction unmatched. The complete variable domain, with remaining parts taken from reference TRBV19 and TRBJ2-5, reads DGGITQSPKYLFRKEGQNVTLSCEQNLNHDAMYWYRQDPGQGLRLIYYSQIVNDFQKGDIAEGYSVSREKKESFPLTVTSAQKNPTAFYLCASTGLGAWTQYFGPGTRLLVL.

The sample holds a few counts of this clonotype. This chain uses TRBV29-1 with TRBJ2-1, with D possibly TRBD2 on 5 matching bases. The V and J ends lost 5 bases and 7 bases respectively, with 15 bases between them. The CDR3 extends over 13 amino acids. CDR1 and CDR2 (germline): SQVTM, ANQGSEA. In DNA, the CDR3 is TGCAGCGTTTTGGGTGACAAGCGGAATGAGCAGTTCTTC. Amino acid sequence: CSVLGDKRNEQFF.

This clonotype was seen ten or more times. V gene TRBV12-3 or TRBV12-4 combines with J gene TRBJ1-4, with D possibly TRBD1 on 5 matching bases. The ends were cut back, 4 bases at V and 3 bases at J, with 9 bases in the middle. CDR3 length: 14 amino acids. CDR3 bases: TGTGCCAGCAGTTCAGGGTTGTCTAATGAAAAACTGTTTTTT. Its protein is CASSSGLSNEKLFF.

This sequence joins TRBV20-1 and TRBJ2-2, with 7 bases lining up with TRBD2. The germline V gene encodes CDR1 DFQATT and CDR2 SNEGSKA (reference sequence). The CDR3 spans 15 residues. V lost 3 bases to trimming and J lost 0 bases; unmatched junction nucleotides: 4. For the CDR3, the DNA is TGCAGTGCTAGCCGAGCGGGGTCGAACACCGGGGAGCTGTTTTTT. Translating gives CSASRAGSNTGELFF.

This clonotype was detected ten times or more. The chain joins TRBV20-1 to TRBJ1-2; D perhaps matches TRBD1 (5 bases). Trimming removed 6 bases at V and 7 bases at J, with 18 bases between. This CDR3 is 13 amino acids long. Germline V gene sequence: CDR1 DFQATT, CDR2 SNEGSKA (reference sequence). The CDR3 DNA follows: TGCAGTGCCCAAAATTGGGGGGGAATTGGCTACACCTTC. It codes for CSAQNWGGIGYTF.

With regard to this clonotype: One end of the junction varies from germline; a read error may be responsible. J is TRBJ2-3 and V is TRBV7-9, with D possibly called TRBD1 or TRBD2 (5 bases each). Per the germline V gene, CDR1 is SEHNR and CDR2 is FQNEAQ (reference sequence). This CDR3 has 17 amino acids. The CDR3 region is CVSSRPWGSSSPDTQYF. The CDR3 coding sequence is TGTGTCAGCAGCCGCCCCTGGGGGAGTTCTTCCCCAGATACGCAGTATTTT.

This rearrangement joins TRBV4-3 to TRBJ2-3; TRBD2 matches 7 bases. The V and J ends lost 1 base and 6 bases, in that order; junction bases with no gene match: 4. Germline V gives CDR1 LGHNA, CDR2 YSLEER. CDR3 size: 14 residues. The CDR3 here is CASSQGGSKDTQYF. The CDR3 DNA reads as TGCGCCAGCAGCCAAGGCGGGAGCAAGGATACGCAGTATTTT.

There are a few counts of this clonotype. The gene calls are TRBV3-1 and TRBJ1-4, with D perhaps TRBD1 (5 bases). The V gene's germline CDR1 is LGHDT and CDR2 YNNKEL (reference sequence). The CDR3 has 15 amino acids. With 4 bases removed from V and 2 bases from J, the gap between germline ends came to 11 bases. The CDR3 coding sequence is TGTGCCAGCAGCCTCCTCCCAGGGACTAATGAAAAACTGTTTTTT. This codes for CASSLLPGTNEKLFF.

The gene calls are TRBV5-1 and TRBJ2-2; the D is unclear. V shed 0 bases and J shed 5 bases, with 11 bases lying between them. CDR3 length: 15 amino acids. Germline assignment: CDR1 SGHRS and CDR2 YFSETQ. The CDR3 reads CASSLERAQTGELFF. Here the CDR3 DNA reads TGCGCCAGCAGCTTGGAGCGAGCACAGACCGGGGAGCTGTTTTTT.

V is TRBV20-1 and J is TRBJ2-3; maybe TRBD2 (6 bases). Germline CDR1 DFQATT, CDR2 SNEGSKA (reference sequence). The V end was cut by 6 bases, the J end by 2 bases, with 15 bases between. The CDR3 runs 14 residues. CDR3 sequence reads: CSAYRAGFTDTQYF. The CDR3 region has the DNA TGCAGTGCCTATCGGGCGGGGTTCACAGATACGCAGTATTTT.

V usage is TRBV12-3 or TRBV12-4 and J usage is TRBJ2-1; D perhaps matches TRBD1 (6 bases). The germline V and J ends were trimmed by 7 bases and 2 bases, with 6 bases remaining between them. The CDR3 runs to 12 residues. CDR3 sequence (DNA): TGTGCCAGCAAGGGGGCCTACAATGAGCAGTTCTTC. Protein: CASKGAYNEQFF.

This clonotype appeared a few times. The gene calls are TRBV12-3 or TRBV12-4 and TRBJ1-4, with D maybe TRBD1 (6 bases). The V end lost 2 bases, the J end lost 8 bases, and 12 bases lay between the germline ends. This CDR3 is built from 14 residues. The CDR3 spells CASSLRQGIEKLFF. The CDR3, as DNA: TGTGCCAGCAGTTTACGGCAGGGGATCGAAAAACTGTTTTTT.